The 16 T cell receptor beta chains listed next were all sequenced from one sample in a study of T cells in Graves' hyperthyroidism and ophthalmopathy. Using RNA transcripts as the source, TCR beta CDR3 regions were amplified. An initial round of RT-PCR targeting the TCR CDR3 relied on the HTBI primer set. TCRdb independently ran MiXCR on the multiplex PCR reads; one entry per CDR3 protein. The sample holds around 540,000 distinct CDR3 sequences, approximately 44% seen once. What was sequenced was peripheral blood or thyroid tissue (not recorded which). Receptor source: a woman under 30 with Graves' hyperthyroidism.

The chain uses TRBV7-9 and TRBJ2-7; TRBD2 matches at 12 bases. CDR1 and CDR2 from the germline V gene are SEHNR and FQNEAQ (reference sequence). V was clipped by 5 bases and J by 2 bases; unmatched bases: 4. CDR3 length equals 15 residues. This CDR3 is CASSQSSGRAYEQYF. CDR3 nucleotides: TGTGCCAGCAGCCAGTCTAGCGGGAGGGCCTACGAGCAGTACTTC. Supplemented by reference TRBV7-9 and TRBJ2-7, the full variable domain reads DTGVSQNPRHKITKRGQNVTFRCDPISEHNRLYWYRQTLGQGPEFLTYFQNEAQLEKSRLLSDRFSAERPKGSFSTLEIQRTEQGDSAMYLCASSQSSGRAYEQYFGPGTRLTVT.

This clonotype was counted a single time. The V gene is TRBV15, the J gene TRBJ2-7; 12 bases agree with TRBD2. V was clipped by 5 bases and J by 6 bases; unmatched bases: 5. Germline V CDR1 and CDR2: LNHNV, YYDKDF (reference sequence). The CDR3 is made up of 14 amino acids. DNA for the CDR3: TGTGCCACCAGCCCGCGACTAGCGGGAGTCGAGCAGTACTTC. Protein: CATSPRLAGVEQYF. Full variable domain (rest looked up from reference TRBV15 and TRBJ2-7): DAMVIQNPRYQVTQFGKPVTLSCSQTLNHNVMYWYQQKSSQAPKLLFHYYDKDFNNEADTPDNFQSRRPNTSFCFLDIRSPGLGDTAMYLCATSPRLAGVEQYFGPGTRLTVT.

The rearrangement links TRBV29-1 to TRBJ1-1; D call uncertain. The CDR3 is 13 residues long. CDR1 and CDR2 (germline): SQVTM, ANQGSEA. V lost 4 bases, J lost 0 bases, and 9 bases lay in between. The CDR3 here is CSVVRHMNTEAFF. CDR3 DNA: TGCAGCGTTGTGCGACACATGAACACTGAAGCTTTCTTT.

V and J are TRBV25-1 and TRBJ2-5, with D maybe TRBD1 (6 bases). CDR1 MGHDK and CDR2 SYGVNS come from the germline V gene. The V end lost 7 bases, the J end lost 1 base, and 10 bases lay between the germline ends. CDR3 length equals 13 residues. CDR3 bases: TGTGCCAGCAACTCGGACAGCCAAGAGACCCAGTACTTC. Its translation is CASNSDSQETQYF.

This clonotype turned up a few times. Since a much larger clone is just one base distant, this may be a read error. V usage is TRBV5-4 and J usage is TRBJ1-2; 7 bases agree with TRBD1. V trimming: 4 bases; J trimming: 3 bases; junction bases outside the gene matches: 3. This CDR3 is 13 amino acids long. Looked up from germline, CDR1 is SGHNT and CDR2 is YYREEE (reference sequence). In DNA, the CDR3 is TGTGCCAGCAGCACTGACAGGGACTATGGCTACACCTTC. It specifies CASSTDRDYGYTF.

As concerns this clonotype: An end of the junction differs from the germline gene, which may be a read error. The chain combines TRBV7-9 with TRBJ1-2; D possibly corresponds to TRBD1 (6 bases). The germline gives CDR1 SEHNR, CDR2 FQNEAQ (reference sequence). This CDR3 has 15 residues. CDR3 in DNA: TGCGCCAGCAGCCCACAGGGTTTGGGGACTTATGGCTACACCTTC. Translation gives CASSPQGLGTYGYTF. The complete variable domain, with remaining parts taken from reference TRBV7-9 and TRBJ1-2, reads DTGVSQNPRHKITKRGQNVTFRCDPISEHNRLYWYRQTLGQGPEFLTYFQNEAQLEKSRLLSDRFSAERPKGSFSTLEIQRTEQGDSAMYLCASSPQGLGTYGYTFGSGTRLTVV.

This clonotype has just a few counts. The chain recombines TRBV2 with TRBJ1-4; D might be TRBD1 (5 bases). Germline V gene lookup returns CDR1 SNHLY and CDR2 FYNNEI. V was pared by 5 bases and J by 4 bases, with 11 bases between. The CDR3 has 14 amino acids. The CDR3 bases are TGTGCCAGCAGTTACGAAGGGGATAATGAAAAACTGTTTTTT. Protein product: CASSYEGDNEKLFF.

About this clonotype itself: An end of the junction differs from the germline gene, which may be a read error. CDR3 sequence reads: CASSLLASGGGETHYF. CDR3 DNA sequence: TGTGCCAGCAGCTTACTGGCTAGCGGAGGGGGAGAGACCCATTACTTC. The chain is built from TRBV7-2 and TRBJ2-5, with D possibly being TRBD2 (7 bases). Germline V lookup: CDR1 SGHTA, CDR2 FQGNSA. CDR3 length: 16 residues.

In its sample, this clonotype was seen a few times. This chain joins TRBV5-1 and TRBJ1-4; D is ambiguous. Per the germline V gene, CDR1 is SGHRS and CDR2 is YFSETQ. The ends were cut back, 5 bases at V and 6 bases at J, with 14 bases in the middle. The CDR3 has 14 amino acids. The CDR3 sequence is CASRMVSGDEKLFF. As DNA, the CDR3 is TGCGCCAGCAGGATGGTCTCTGGGGATGAAAAACTGTTTTTT.

The chain couples TRBV24-1 to TRBJ1-2; maybe TRBD1 (5 bases). CDR1 is KGHDR and CDR2 is SFDVKD in the germline V gene. V was clipped by 11 bases and J by 4 bases, with 22 bases between them. CDR3 size: 15 residues. CDR3 amino acids: CASTPSRDVGYGYTF. In nucleotides, the CDR3 is TGTGCCAGCACCCCATCAAGGGACGTGGGCTATGGCTACACCTTC.

Ten or more counts support this clonotype. DNA of the CDR3: TGTGCCAGCAGCTTAGGGTCAGGGGGCTATCAGCCCCAGCATTTT. Translation gives CASSLGSGGYQPQHF. This rearrangement joins TRBV7-2 to TRBJ1-5; 8 bases are shared with TRBD1. The junction had 4 bases not matched to a gene; V was cut back by 1 base and J by 5 bases. The CDR3 covers 15 residues. Per germline, CDR1 SGHTA and CDR2 FQGNSA.

This clonotype has only a few counts. The V and J genes are TRBV12-3 or TRBV12-4 and TRBJ1-1, with D perhaps TRBD1 (5 bases). CDR3 length: 11 residues. V lost 6 bases and J lost 11, with 13 bases in between. The CDR3, as DNA: TGTGCCAGCAGCCTAACGGGGGAGGCTTTCTTT. Encoded protein: CASSLTGEAFF.

The rearrangement uses TRBV2 and TRBJ2-7; 7 bases match TRBD1. This CDR3 comprises 14 residues. Germline CDR1 SNHLY, CDR2 FYNNEI. The V segment lost 5 bases and the J segment 2 bases; nucleotides outside the gene matches: 6. The CDR3 nucleotides are TGTGCCAGCAGTCCCCGGGACAGTGCCTACGAGCAGTACTTC. Translated: CASSPRDSAYEQYF.

A note on this clonotype: Relative to the germline gene, one junction end is altered; a read error may explain this. This rearrangement joins TRBV7-9 to TRBJ1-5, with D perhaps matching TRBD1 (5 bases). Germline V gene lookup returns CDR1 SEHNR and CDR2 FQNEAQ (reference sequence). This CDR3 has 14 residues. The CDR3 nucleotides are TGTGCCAGCAGCTTCCAGGGTAGCGATCAGCCCCAGCATTTT. Protein product: CASSFQGSDQPQHF.

The V call is TRBV7-9, the J call TRBJ2-4, with D perhaps assigned TRBD1 or TRBD2 (5 bases each). CDR1 is SEHNR, CDR2 FQNEAQ, per germline (reference sequence). V was trimmed by 4 bases and J by 13 bases, leaving 11 bases between them. The CDR3 runs to 11 residues. In nucleotides, the CDR3 is TGTGCCAGCAGCTCCGGGACCGGACAGTACTTC. It codes for CASSSGTGQYF. The whole variable domain, filled in from reference TRBV7-9 and TRBJ2-4, reads DTGVSQNPRHKITKRGQNVTFRCDPISEHNRLYWYRQTLGQGPEFLTYFQNEAQLEKSRLLSDRFSAERPKGSFSTLEIQRTEQGDSAMYLCASSSGTGQYFGAGTRLSVL.

Concerning this clonotype: This clone may be a read error of a much larger clone one base away. The V gene is TRBV5-1, the J gene TRBJ2-7; D is unclear. The germline V gene encodes CDR1 SGHRS and CDR2 YFSETQ. The CDR3 has 14 residues. CDR3 loop: CASSLEDEADDQYF. CDR3 nucleotides: TGCGCCAGCAGCTTGGAGGACGAGGCTGACGACCAGTACTTC. Full variable domain (outside the CDR3, taken from reference TRBV5-1 and TRBJ2-7): KAGVTQTPRYLIKTRGQQVTLSCSPISGHRSVSWYQQTPGQGLQFLFEYFSETQRNKGNFPGRFSGRQFSNSRSEMNVSTLELGDSALYLCASSLEDEADDQYFGPGTRLTVT.